In this sample, the clone carrying this T cell receptor (beta chain) turned up many times. V lost 6 bases to trimming and J lost 9 bases; unmatched junction nucleotides: 15. Germline CDR1 is MGHRA and CDR2 is YSYEKL. CDR3 length equals 16 residues. This record comes from a study of neurological immune-mediated disorders. MiXCR, run by TCRdb on the 5' RACE reads, gives a single entry per CDR3 protein. The sample includes about 41,000 distinct CDR3 sequences, around 15% of them seen just once. The clonotype originates from an older woman with HTLV-1-associated myelopathy (HAM/TSP). Source material: CD4+ T cells from blood. The chain is built from TRBV4-1 and TRBJ2-1; 9 nucleotides match TRBD2. The CDR3 nucleotides read TGCGCCAGCAGTCCCGAATCGACTAGCGGTTGGGGTGAGCAGTTCTTC. Translating gives CASSPESTSGWGEQFF.